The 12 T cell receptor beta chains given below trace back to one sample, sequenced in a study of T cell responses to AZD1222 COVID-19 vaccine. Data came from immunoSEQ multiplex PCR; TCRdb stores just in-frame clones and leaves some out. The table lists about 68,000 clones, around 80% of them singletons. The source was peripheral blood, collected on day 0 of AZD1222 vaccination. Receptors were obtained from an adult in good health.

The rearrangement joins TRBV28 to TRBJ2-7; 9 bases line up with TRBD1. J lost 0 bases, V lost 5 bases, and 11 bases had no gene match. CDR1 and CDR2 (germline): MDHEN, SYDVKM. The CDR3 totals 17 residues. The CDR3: CASSDRPGQGFSYEQYF. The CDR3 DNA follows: TGTGCCAGCAGTGACAGACCGGGACAGGGTTTCTCCTACGAGCAGTACTTC.

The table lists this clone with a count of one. CDR3 nucleotides: TGTGCCAGCAGTGAAGGGGCAGGAATTCCGAACACTGAAGCTTTCTTT. Translation gives CASSEGAGIPNTEAFF. The rearrangement joins TRBV6-1 to TRBJ1-1; no firm D call. This CDR3 has 16 residues. Germline V gene data show CDR1 as MNHNS and CDR2 as SASEGT. Trimming left V 1 base short and J 1 base short, with 13 bases between.

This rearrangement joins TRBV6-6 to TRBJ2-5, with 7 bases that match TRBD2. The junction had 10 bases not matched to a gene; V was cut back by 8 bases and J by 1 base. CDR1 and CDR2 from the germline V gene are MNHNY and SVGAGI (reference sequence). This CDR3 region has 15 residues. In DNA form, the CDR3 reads TGTGCCAGCTCTCCAAAGGCTAGCGGCCAAGAGACCCAGTACTTC. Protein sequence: CASSPKASGQETQYF.

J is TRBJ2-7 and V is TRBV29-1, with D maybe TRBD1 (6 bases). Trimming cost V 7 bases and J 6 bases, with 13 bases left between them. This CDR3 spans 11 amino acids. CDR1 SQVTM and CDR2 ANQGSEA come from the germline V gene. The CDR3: CSATGSGEQYF. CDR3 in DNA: TGCAGCGCCACAGGGAGCGGCGAGCAGTACTTC.

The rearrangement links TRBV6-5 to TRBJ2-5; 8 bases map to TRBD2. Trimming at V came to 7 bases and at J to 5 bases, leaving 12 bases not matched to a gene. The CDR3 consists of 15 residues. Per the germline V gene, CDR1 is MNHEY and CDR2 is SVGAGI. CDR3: CASTYSGGAFETQYF. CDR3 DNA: TGTGCCAGCACCTACTCCGGGGGGGCCTTTGAGACCCAGTACTTC.

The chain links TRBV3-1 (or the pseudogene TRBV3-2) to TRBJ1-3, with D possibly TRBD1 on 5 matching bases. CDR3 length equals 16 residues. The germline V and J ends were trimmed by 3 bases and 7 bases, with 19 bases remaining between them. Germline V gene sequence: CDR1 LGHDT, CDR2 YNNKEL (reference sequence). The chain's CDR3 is CASSHATTGRVNTIYF. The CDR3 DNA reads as TGTGCCAGCAGCCACGCAACTACGGGGCGGGTGAACACCATATATTTT.

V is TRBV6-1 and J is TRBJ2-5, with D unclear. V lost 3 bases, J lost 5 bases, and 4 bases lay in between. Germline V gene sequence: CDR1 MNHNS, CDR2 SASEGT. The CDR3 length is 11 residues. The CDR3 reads CASSEGETQYF. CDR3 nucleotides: TGTGCCAGCAGTGAGGGTGAGACCCAGTACTTC.

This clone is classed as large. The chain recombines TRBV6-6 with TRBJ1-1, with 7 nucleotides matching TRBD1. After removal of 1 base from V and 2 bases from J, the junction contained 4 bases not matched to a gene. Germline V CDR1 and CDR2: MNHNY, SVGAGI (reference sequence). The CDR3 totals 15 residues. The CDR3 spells CASSYFGTDNTEAFF. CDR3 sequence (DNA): TGTGCCAGCAGTTACTTCGGGACAGACAACACTGAAGCTTTCTTT.

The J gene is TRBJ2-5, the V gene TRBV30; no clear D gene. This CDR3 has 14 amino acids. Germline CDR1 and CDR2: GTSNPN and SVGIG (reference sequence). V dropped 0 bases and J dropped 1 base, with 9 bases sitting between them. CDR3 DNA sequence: TGTGCCTGGAGTGTAGCAGGAATCCAAGAGACCCAGTACTTC. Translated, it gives CAWSVAGIQETQYF.

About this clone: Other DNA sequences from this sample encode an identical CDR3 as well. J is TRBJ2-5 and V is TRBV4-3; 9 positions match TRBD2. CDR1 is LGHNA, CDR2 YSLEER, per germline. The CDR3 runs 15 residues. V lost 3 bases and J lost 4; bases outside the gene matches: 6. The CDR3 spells CASSQGGGAGETQYF. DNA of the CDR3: TGCGCCAGCAGCCAGGGCGGGGGGGCCGGAGAGACCCAGTACTTC.

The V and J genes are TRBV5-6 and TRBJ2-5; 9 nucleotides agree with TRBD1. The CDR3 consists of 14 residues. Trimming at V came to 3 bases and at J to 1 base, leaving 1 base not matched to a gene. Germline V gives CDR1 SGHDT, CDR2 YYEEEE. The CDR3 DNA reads TGTGCCAGCAGCTGGGGACAGGGCCAAGAGACCCAGTACTTC. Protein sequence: CASSWGQGQETQYF.

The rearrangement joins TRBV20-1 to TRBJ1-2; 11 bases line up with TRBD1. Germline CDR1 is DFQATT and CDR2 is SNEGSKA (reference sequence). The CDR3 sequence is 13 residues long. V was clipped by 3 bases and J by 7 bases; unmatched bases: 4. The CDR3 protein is CSASRTGGFGYTF. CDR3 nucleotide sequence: TGCAGTGCTAGTAGGACAGGGGGCTTTGGCTACACCTTC.